This T cell receptor beta chain was documented in a study of T cell responses to AZD1222 COVID-19 vaccine. Overall study results and limits: Repertoire samples came only from after the peak T cell response. The donor group comprised mostly white British people and more females; the analysis possibly underestimated clonal diversity. A rise in Spike-specific TCR breadth and depth followed two AZD1222 doses.

CDR1 and CDR2 (germline): MNHEY, SMNVEV (reference sequence). V lost 5 bases, J lost 6 bases, and 4 bases stayed unmatched. The CDR3 loop spans 13 amino acids. As to this clone: What it binds is not known.

Profiled with immunoSEQ multiplex PCR; TCRdb holds only in-frame clones, not every one. This table has 55,000 to 90,000 clones, around 83% appearing once. The starting material was peripheral blood, obtained on day 0 of AZD1222 vaccination. The clonotype originates from an adult in good health. The V and J genes are TRBV27 and TRBJ1-5; 7 positions match TRBD1. The CDR3 here is CASSHTGVQPQHF. The DNA for the CDR3 is TGTGCCAGCAGTCACACAGGGGTTCAGCCCCAGCATTTT.